The 24 T cell receptor beta chains given below trace back to one sample, sequenced in a study of cytomegalovirus exposure and HLA in healthy donors (dated by TCRdb to 2016 to 2017). The method was the immunoSEQ multiplex PCR assay. For the multiplex PCR, a mixture combining 60 forward primers for TCR Vbeta segments and 13 reverse primers for TCR Jbeta segments was used. Held by TCRdb, this immuneACCESS table contains in-frame sequences only and omits some clones. Under half of the omission traces to an unresolved V gene where checked; the cause of the rest is unknown. The sample records about 160,000 clones, approximately 86% of which are singletons. The leading ten clones occupy approximately 2% of the sample. The sequencing sample was made of PBMCs. These receptors were collected from a woman aged 18-30 years in good health and CMV-seronegative.

V gene TRBV5-6 combines with J gene TRBJ2-5; the match to TRBD1 covers 7 bases. The trim removed 4 bases at V and 6 bases at J, leaving 9 bases unmatched. The CDR3 contains 14 residues. Germline V lookup: CDR1 SGHDT, CDR2 YYEEEE. The CDR3 here is CASSPGQNSKTQYF. The CDR3 nucleotides read TGTGCCAGCAGCCCGGGACAGAACAGCAAGACCCAGTACTTC.

This clone was observed a handful of times. This chain links TRBV11-2 with TRBJ2-4; TRBD2 matches 10 bases. The CDR3 is 16 amino acids. Germline V gene data show CDR1 as SGHAT and CDR2 as FQNNGV. Trimming at V came to 8 bases and at J to 6 bases, leaving 13 bases not matched to a gene. The CDR3 sequence: CASQRGGVLRGNIQYF. DNA of the CDR3: TGTGCCAGCCAGCGGGGGGGAGTTCTAAGGGGAAACATTCAGTACTTC.

The V gene is TRBV9, the J gene TRBJ1-2; no firm D call. The germline gives CDR1 SGDLS, CDR2 YYNGEE. There are 14 residues in the CDR3. V was clipped by 6 bases and J by 8 bases, with 20 bases between them. CDR3: CASTSSSVPYGYTF. The DNA of the CDR3 is TGTGCCAGCACTTCTTCTTCGGTTCCATACGGCTACACCTTC.

The chain uses TRBV5-1 and TRBJ1-1; 7 bases agree with TRBD1. This CDR3 is built from 14 residues. Germline assignment: CDR1 SGHRS and CDR2 YFSETQ. The V gene end was trimmed by 0 bases and the J gene end by 7 bases; junction bases not matched to a gene: 6. In nucleotides, the CDR3 is TGCGCCAGCAGCTTGGGGACAGGAGTCCGTGAAGCTTTCTTT. The encoded protein is CASSLGTGVREAFF.

The chain combines TRBV28 with TRBJ1-2; D is possibly TRBD1 (6 bases). The CDR3 loop spans 14 amino acids. Trimming stripped 4 bases from V and 4 bases from J, with 13 bases between. Germline CDR1 is MDHEN and CDR2 is SYDVKM. The CDR3 bases are TGTGCCAGCAGTTACGGTGACAGGAGCTATGGCTACACCTTC. Protein product: CASSYGDRSYGYTF.

This clone was detected only a few times. This chain joins TRBV6-1 and TRBJ2-7; possibly TRBD2 for D (6 bases). Germline V CDR1 and CDR2: MNHNS, SASEGT. The CDR3 totals 12 residues. The V gene lost 6 bases and the J gene lost 3 bases, with 9 bases spanning the gap. Written as DNA, the CDR3 is TGTGCCAGCAGGGAGGGCGGCTACGAGCAGTACTTC. It specifies CASREGGYEQYF.

V is TRBV19 and J is TRBJ1-4; D is unclear. Germline V gene lookup returns CDR1 LNHDA and CDR2 SQIVND (reference sequence). V was shortened by 0 bases and J by 2 bases, with 10 bases between the two germline ends. The length of the CDR3 is 16 residues. CDR3 in DNA: TGTGCCAGTAGTATAGATCCGGGAGAGACTAATGAAAAACTGTTTTTT. It yields the protein CASSIDPGETNEKLFF.

This chain links TRBV2 with TRBJ2-1; 12 bases match TRBD2. The CDR3 spans 15 residues. From germline, CDR1 is SNHLY and CDR2 FYNNEI. Trimming took 1 base from V and 9 from J; bases not matched to a gene: 4. CDR3 sequence reads: CASSEGTSGKVEQFF. For the CDR3, the DNA is TGTGCCAGCAGTGAAGGGACTAGCGGGAAGGTTGAGCAGTTCTTC.

This clone was detected once. V and J are TRBV5-1 and TRBJ2-2; D is undetermined. V dropped 0 bases and J dropped 6 bases, with 6 bases sitting between them. CDR1 and CDR2 (germline): SGHRS, YFSETQ. The CDR3 length is 13 residues. In DNA form, the CDR3 reads TGCGCCAGCAGCTTGGCCCCCGCCGGGGAGCTGTTTTTT. It encodes CASSLAPAGELFF.

The chain joins TRBV27 to TRBJ2-2; 7 bases line up with TRBD2. This CDR3 has 16 amino acids. Trimming at V came to 7 bases and at J to 4 bases, leaving 12 bases not matched to a gene. Per the germline V gene, CDR1 is MNHEY and CDR2 is SMNVEV (reference sequence). The DNA for the CDR3 is TGTGCCAGCACCATGTTGCCGCGGGAGTCCACCGGGGAGCTGTTTTTT. Protein: CASTMLPRESTGELFF.

This clone was seen only once. The J gene is TRBJ2-5, the V gene TRBV27, with D possibly being TRBD2 (5 bases). Trimming removed 5 bases from V and 6 bases from J, with 28 bases in between. The germline V gene encodes CDR1 MNHEY and CDR2 SMNVEV (reference sequence). The CDR3 extends over 18 amino acids. The CDR3 spells CASSPFPQLLGLGQTQYF. CDR3 coding DNA: TGTGCCAGCAGTCCCTTTCCGCAACTTCTCGGACTGGGCCAGACCCAGTACTTC.

This clone appeared a few times. The chain is built from TRBV6-5 and TRBJ2-1; 13 bases fit TRBD2. The V segment lost 8 bases and the J segment 10 bases; nucleotides outside the gene matches: 8. CDR1 is MNHEY, CDR2 SVGAGI, per germline. CDR3 length equals 14 residues. The CDR3 DNA is TGTGCCAGCCGGACTAGCGGGAGTGTGCGGGAGCAGTTCTTC. Translation gives CASRTSGSVREQFF.

This clone showed up just a few times. The chain recombines TRBV10-3 with TRBJ1-1; the D is unclear. Germline V CDR1 and CDR2: ENHRY, SYGVKD. Deletions cut 4 bases from V and 4 bases from J, with 4 bases between. This CDR3 has 11 amino acids. This CDR3 is CAISVGTEAFF. The CDR3 DNA reads as TGTGCCATCAGTGTCGGCACTGAAGCTTTCTTT.

This chain links TRBV6-1 with TRBJ1-5; D gene unclear. CDR3 length: 15 residues. Per the germline V gene, CDR1 is MNHNS and CDR2 is SASEGT. Deletions cut 1 base from V and 9 bases from J, with 16 bases between. The CDR3 is CASSEGDRWALPQHF. DNA for the CDR3: TGTGCCAGCAGTGAAGGCGACCGTTGGGCGTTGCCCCAGCATTTT.

The chain links TRBV2 to TRBJ2-1, with a weak D call TRBD2 (7 bases). CDR3 size: 16 residues. Trimming took off 1 base at V and 7 bases at J, with 17 bases between the two ends. The V gene's germline CDR1 is SNHLY and CDR2 FYNNEI. The CDR3 DNA sequence: TGTGCCAGCAGTGAAGAGGGGGGCGGGGGTGCGAATGAGCAGTTCTTC. This gives the protein CASSEEGGGGANEQFF. The variable domain in full, completed from reference TRBV2 and TRBJ2-1, reads EPEVTQTPSHQVTQMGQEVILRCVPISNHLYFYWYRQILGQKVEFLVSFYNNEISEKSEIFDDQFSVERPDGSNFTLKIRSTKLEDSAMYFCASSEEGGGGANEQFFGPGTRLTVL.

J is TRBJ1-2 and V is TRBV5-6, with D maybe TRBD1 (5 bases). From germline, CDR1 is SGHDT and CDR2 YYEEEE. Trimming cost V 2 bases and J 7 bases, with 12 bases left between them. CDR3 length: 13 amino acids. The CDR3 spells CASSLRQLLGYTF. CDR3 nucleotides: TGTGCCAGCAGCTTAAGACAGCTGCTTGGCTACACCTTC.

This clone was seen only a few times. V gene TRBV2 combines with J gene TRBJ2-6; 7 bases align to TRBD1. The CDR3 runs to 15 residues. The V gene end was trimmed by 6 bases and the J gene end by 2 bases; junction bases not matched to a gene: 4. The germline CDR1 and CDR2 sequences are SNHLY and FYNNEI. CDR3 sequence reads: CASSWDSPGANVLTF. For the CDR3, the DNA is TGTGCCAGCAGCTGGGACAGTCCTGGGGCCAACGTCCTGACTTTC.

The rearrangement uses TRBV18 and TRBJ1-4; the D gene is possibly TRBD1 (6 bases). This CDR3 comprises 11 residues. Germline V gives CDR1 KGHSH, CDR2 LQKENI. V shed 5 bases and J shed 15 bases, with 13 bases lying between them. The CDR3 nucleotides are TGTGCCAGCTCATCCCGGGACAAGGTGTTTTTT. Amino acids: CASSSRDKVFF. The full variable domain, completed using reference TRBV18 and TRBJ1-4, is NAGVMQNPRHLVRRRGQEARLRCSPMKGHSHVYWYRQLPEEGLKFMVYLQKENIIDESGMPKERFSAEFPKEGPSILRIQQVVRGDSAAYFCASSSRDKVFFGSGTQLSVL.

The chain joins TRBV5-1 to TRBJ1-4; the match to TRBD1 covers 9 bases. This CDR3 has 17 residues. J was trimmed by 4 bases and V by 4 bases; bases with no gene match: 11. CDR1 and CDR2 from the germline V gene are SGHRS and YFSETQ. The CDR3 region has the DNA TGCGCCAGCAGCCCCTCGGCCGGGACAGGGCTTAATGAAAAACTGTTTTTT. This sequence encodes CASSPSAGTGLNEKLFF.

The chain recombines TRBV25-1 with TRBJ1-5; D is perhaps TRBD1 (5 bases). V dropped 4 bases and J dropped 10 bases, with 17 bases sitting between them. Germline V gene lookup returns CDR1 MGHDK and CDR2 SYGVNS. This CDR3 has 14 residues. CDR3 in amino acids: CASSVGQSGQPQHF. CDR3 bases: TGTGCCAGCAGTGTGGGCCAGTCTGGACAACCCCAGCATTTT.

The chain uses TRBV5-1 and TRBJ2-2, with D unresolved. Trimming cost V 1 base and J 4 bases, with 17 bases left between them. This CDR3 region has 17 residues. Germline V lookup: CDR1 SGHRS, CDR2 YFSETQ. The CDR3, as DNA: TGCGCCAGCAGCTTGATGTTTGTCAGGTCGAGCACCGGGGAGCTGTTTTTT. Translation: CASSLMFVRSSTGELFF.

The chain carries TRBV28 and TRBJ2-3; TRBD1 aligns across 7 bases. Per germline, CDR1 MDHEN and CDR2 SYDVKM. Trimming at V came to 5 bases and at J to 3 bases, leaving 14 bases not matched to a gene. This CDR3 comprises 17 residues. CDR3 DNA: TGTGCCAGCAGTCCATCTAACAGGGGCCGCCTTACAGATACGCAGTATTTT. Its protein product is CASSPSNRGRLTDTQYF.

CDR3 region: CASSLDQFGTGYGYTF. The CDR3 coding sequence is TGCGCCAGCAGCTTGGATCAGTTCGGGACAGGGTATGGCTACACCTTC. This chain links TRBV5-1 with TRBJ1-2; 9 positions agree with TRBD1. V shed 0 bases and J 5 bases; nucleotides not matched to a gene: 8. Germline V CDR1 and CDR2: SGHRS, YFSETQ. The CDR3 length is 16 residues.

Turning to this clone: Compared with germline, one end of the junction differs, possibly owing to a read error. The chain uses TRBV5-4 and TRBJ2-1; D gene ambiguous. Germline-derived CDR1 and CDR2 are SGHNT and YYREEE (reference sequence). The CDR3 has 12 residues. The CDR3 nucleotides are TGTGCCAGCAGCTTGGAAAACAAGGAGCAGTTCTTC. Translation: CASSLENKEQFF.